This T cell receptor (beta chain) was recorded in a study of blood T cell repertoires in COVID-19. Study details: The samples span acute and convalescent COVID-19 from the United States, Italy and Spain. PBMCs, B-cell-depleted T cells, or T cells provided the cDNA or gDNA that made up the material.

CDR1 is SEHNR, CDR2 FQNEAQ, per germline (reference sequence). CDR3 length: 12 amino acids. V lost 5 bases, J lost 5 bases, and 9 bases lay in between. As originally analysed: Reference gene primer amplification gave nucleated cell count estimates. Using immunoSEQ multiplex PCR, the repertoire was profiled, and TCRdb retains in-frame clones only, with some absent. V, J and clone size derive from that table, while D and trimming were established from the DNA sequence. The table shows 150,000 or so clones, with 85% occurring only once. This TCR derives from a human donor with acute or convalescent COVID-19. The donor label of this sample is uncertain. Sequenced material: peripheral blood. The J gene is TRBJ2-5, the V gene TRBV7-9, with unresolved D. Written as DNA, the CDR3 is TGTGCCAGCAGCCCGGGTCGGGAGACCCAGTACTTC. Encoded protein: CASSPGRETQYF.